These 5 T cell receptor beta chains were all obtained from the same sample, sequenced in a study of siplizumab effects on memory and regulatory T cells. Produced via immunoSEQ multiplex PCR; TCRdb's table is partial and in-frame only. The sample has approximately 10,000 clones, 45% to 50% seen once. These receptors' antigens are unknown. For 6 days at 37°C, the mixed lymphocyte reaction cells were kept in coculture. What was sequenced was CFSE-low (dividing) CD8+ T cells sorted from an allogeneic mixed lymphocyte reaction. The source is a human donor in good health; the cells came from an allogeneic mixed lymphocyte reaction. Some clones in this sample may be carry-over from other donors' samples.

V is TRBV14 and J is TRBJ2-1; 7 positions agree with TRBD2. The germline V gene encodes CDR1 SGHDN and CDR2 FVKESK. Trimming at V came to 1 base and at J to 14 bases, leaving 14 bases not matched to a gene. CDR3 length equals 15 residues. CDR3: CASSQVRTSLVRKFF. The CDR3 nucleotides are TGTGCCAGCAGCCAAGTAAGGACTAGTTTGGTTAGAAAGTTCTTC.

The rearrangement joins TRBV28 to TRBJ1-1; 7 bases line up with TRBD1. The CDR3 extends over 13 amino acids. Germline CDR1 is MDHEN and CDR2 is SYDVKM. The V segment lost 6 bases and the J segment 4 bases; nucleotides outside the gene matches: 5. The CDR3: CASRLQGITEAFF. CDR3 bases: TGTGCCAGCAGATTACAGGGGATCACTGAAGCTTTCTTT. Variable domain in full (rest from reference TRBV28 and TRBJ1-1): DVKVTQSSRYLVKRTGEKVFLECVQDMDHENMFWYRQDPGLGLRLIYFSYDVKMKEKGDIPEGYSVSREKKERFSLILESASTNQTSMYLCASRLQGITEAFFGQGTRLTVV.

This clone has just a few counts. The genes are TRBV5-6 and TRBJ1-1, with D possibly being TRBD1 (5 bases). The CDR3 spans 13 residues. CDR1 and CDR2 (germline): SGHDT, YYEEEE. V lost 2 bases and J lost 4, with 9 bases in between. CDR3 DNA: TGTGCCAGCAGCTTAGGTGGGACCACTGAAGCTTTCTTT. Protein: CASSLGGTTEAFF.

The chain couples TRBV27 to TRBJ2-1; D gene ambiguous. CDR3 length: 15 amino acids. Trimming took off 5 bases at V and 4 bases at J, with 15 bases between the two ends. Germline CDR1 is MNHEY and CDR2 is SMNVEV (reference sequence). The CDR3 spells CASSLRPVGYNEQFF. The CDR3 DNA reads as TGTGCCAGCAGTCTCCGCCCGGTGGGGTACAATGAGCAGTTCTTC.

The genes are TRBV6-5 and TRBJ2-7; 9 nucleotides line up with TRBD1. Unmatched junction bases numbered 8, after V lost 5 bases and J lost 3 bases. Germline CDR1 reads MNHEY; CDR2 reads SVGAGI. The CDR3 consists of 15 residues. CDR3: CASSGWTGVFYEQYF. The CDR3 coding sequence is TGTGCCAGCAGTGGTTGGACAGGGGTCTTCTACGAGCAGTACTTC.